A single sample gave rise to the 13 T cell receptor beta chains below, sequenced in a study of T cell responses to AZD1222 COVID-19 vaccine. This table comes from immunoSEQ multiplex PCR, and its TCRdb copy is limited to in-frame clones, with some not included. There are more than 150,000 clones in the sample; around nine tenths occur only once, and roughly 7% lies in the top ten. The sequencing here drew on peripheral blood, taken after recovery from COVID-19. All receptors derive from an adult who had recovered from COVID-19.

DNA for the CDR3: TGTGCCAGCAGCCGAGGGGCGGAAGAGACCCAGTACTTC. Residues: CASSRGAEETQYF. This chain links TRBV7-9 with TRBJ2-5, with D perhaps assigned TRBD1 or TRBD2 (5 bases each). Between the trimmed V and J ends, which lost 5 bases and 3 bases, there was a span of 10 bases. Germline lookup yields CDR1 SEHNR and CDR2 FQNEAQ (reference sequence). CDR3 size: 13 residues.

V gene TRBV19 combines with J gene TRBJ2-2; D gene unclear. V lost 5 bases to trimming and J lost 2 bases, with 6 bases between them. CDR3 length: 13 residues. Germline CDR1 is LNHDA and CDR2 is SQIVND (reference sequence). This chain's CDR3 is CASSAINTGELFF. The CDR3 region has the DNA TGTGCCAGTAGTGCTATTAACACCGGGGAGCTGTTTTTT.

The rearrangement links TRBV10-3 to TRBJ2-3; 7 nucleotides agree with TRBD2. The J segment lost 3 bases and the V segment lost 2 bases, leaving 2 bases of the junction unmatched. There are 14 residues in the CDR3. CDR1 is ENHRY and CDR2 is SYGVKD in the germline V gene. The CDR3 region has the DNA TGTGCCATCAGTGAGGAGGGAGGGACAGATACGCAGTATTTT. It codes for CAISEEGGTDTQYF.

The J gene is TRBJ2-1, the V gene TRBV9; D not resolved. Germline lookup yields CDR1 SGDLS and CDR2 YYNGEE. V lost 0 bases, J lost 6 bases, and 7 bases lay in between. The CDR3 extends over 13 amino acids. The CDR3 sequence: CASSVDSANEQFF. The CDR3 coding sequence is TGTGCCAGCAGCGTAGATTCCGCCAATGAGCAGTTCTTC. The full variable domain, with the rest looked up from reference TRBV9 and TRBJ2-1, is DSGVTQTPKHLITATGQRVTLRCSPRSGDLSVYWYQQSLDQGLQFLIQYYNGEERAKGNILERFSAQQFPDLHSELNLSSLELGDSALYFCASSVDSANEQFFGPGTRLTVL.

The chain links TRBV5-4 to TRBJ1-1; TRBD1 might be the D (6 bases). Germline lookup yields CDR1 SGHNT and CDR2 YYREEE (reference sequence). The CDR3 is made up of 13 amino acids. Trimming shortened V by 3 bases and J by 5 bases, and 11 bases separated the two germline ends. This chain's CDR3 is CASSSGAQTEAFF. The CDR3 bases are TGTGCCAGCAGCTCGGGGGCTCAGACTGAAGCTTTCTTT.

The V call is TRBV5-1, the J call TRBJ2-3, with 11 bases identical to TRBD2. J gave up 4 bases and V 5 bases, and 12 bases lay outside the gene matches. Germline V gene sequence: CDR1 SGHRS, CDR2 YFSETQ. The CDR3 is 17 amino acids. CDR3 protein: CASRVPGTSGSADTQYF. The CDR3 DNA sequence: TGCGCCAGCAGAGTCCCCGGGACTAGCGGCAGCGCAGATACGCAGTATTTT. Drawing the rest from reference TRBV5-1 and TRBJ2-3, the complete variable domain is KAGVTQTPRYLIKTRGQQVTLSCSPISGHRSVSWYQQTPGQGLQFLFEYFSETQRNKGNFPGRFSGRQFSNSRSEMNVSTLELGDSALYLCASRVPGTSGSADTQYFGPGTRLTVL.

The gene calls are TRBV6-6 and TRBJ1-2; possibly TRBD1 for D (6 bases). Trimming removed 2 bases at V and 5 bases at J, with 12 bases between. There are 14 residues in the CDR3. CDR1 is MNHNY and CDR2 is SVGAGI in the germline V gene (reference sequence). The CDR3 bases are TGTGCCAGCAGTTACGGAGGACAGCTATATGGCTACACCTTC. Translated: CASSYGGQLYGYTF.

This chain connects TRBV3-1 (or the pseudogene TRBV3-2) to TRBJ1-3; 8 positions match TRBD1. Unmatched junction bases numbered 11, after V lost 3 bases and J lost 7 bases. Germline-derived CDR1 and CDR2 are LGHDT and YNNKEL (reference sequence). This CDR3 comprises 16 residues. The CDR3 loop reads CASSQGRTGIRNTIYF. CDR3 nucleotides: TGTGCCAGCAGCCAGGGTAGGACAGGGATCAGGAACACCATATATTTT.

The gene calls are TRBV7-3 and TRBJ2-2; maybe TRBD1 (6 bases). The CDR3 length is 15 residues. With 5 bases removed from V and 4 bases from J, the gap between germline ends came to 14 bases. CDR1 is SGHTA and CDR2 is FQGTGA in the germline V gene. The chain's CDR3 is CASSPSWGLTGELFF. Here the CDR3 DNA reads TGTGCCAGCAGCCCCTCCTGGGGGCTCACCGGGGAGCTGTTTTTT.

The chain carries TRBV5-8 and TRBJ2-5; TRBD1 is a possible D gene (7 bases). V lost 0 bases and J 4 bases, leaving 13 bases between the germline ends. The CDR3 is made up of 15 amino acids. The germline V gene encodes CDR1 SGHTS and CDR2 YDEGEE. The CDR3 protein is CASSLEGQGGETQYF. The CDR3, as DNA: TGTGCCAGCAGCTTGGAGGGCCAGGGGGGAGAGACCCAGTACTTC.

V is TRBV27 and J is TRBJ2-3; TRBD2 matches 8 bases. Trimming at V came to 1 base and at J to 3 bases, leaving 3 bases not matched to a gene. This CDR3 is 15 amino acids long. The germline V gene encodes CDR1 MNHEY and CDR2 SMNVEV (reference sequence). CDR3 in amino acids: CASSLFSGITDTQYF. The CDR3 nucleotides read TGTGCCAGCAGTTTATTTAGCGGGATAACAGATACGCAGTATTTT.

CDR3 loop: CASRLTGGGETQYF. The CDR3 DNA reads as TGTGCCAGCAGATTGACAGGGGGCGGGGAGACCCAGTACTTC. This sequence joins TRBV7-8 and TRBJ2-5; the match to TRBD1 covers 10 bases. V lost 6 bases and J lost 5; bases outside the gene matches: 6. This CDR3 region has 14 residues. Germline V lookup: CDR1 SGHVS, CDR2 FQNEAQ.

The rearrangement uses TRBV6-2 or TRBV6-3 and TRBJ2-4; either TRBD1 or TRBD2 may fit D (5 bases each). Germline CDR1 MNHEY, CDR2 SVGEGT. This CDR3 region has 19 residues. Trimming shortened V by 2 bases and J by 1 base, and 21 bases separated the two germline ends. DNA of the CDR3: TGTGCCAGCAGTTACCCTTGGGGGATGGGGGACCTGGCCAAAAACATTCAGTACTTC. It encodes CASSYPWGMGDLAKNIQYF.